These T cell receptor beta chains were read from a single sample in a study of CD8+ T cells in alopecia areata. Profiled with immunoSEQ multiplex PCR; TCRdb holds only in-frame clones, not every one. The table lists more than 150,000 clones, 40% to 65% of them singletons, with over 9% in the top ten. The specimen was CD8+ T cells sorted from blood, collected at roughly week 53, from a patient treated with tofacitinib. The receptor source for this set is a human donor with alopecia areata. CDR3s include the opening cysteine and the closing phenylalanine or tryptophan. The D gene is left open where the match is weak. Clone size, where shown, is once, few, many, or a class for clones that have expanded.

D,size,J,V,CDR3,DNA
.,.,TRBJ2-7,TRBV6-5,CASSYSGTDITYEQYF,TGTGCCAGCAGTTACTCCGGGACCGATATCACCTACGAGCAGTACTTC
.,few,TRBJ2-7,TRBV12-5,CASARTVGEQYF,TGTGCTAGTGCCAGGACCGTAGGCGAGCAGTACTTC
.,few,TRBJ1-5,TRBV7-9,CASSLDAGLSNQPQHF,TGTGCCAGCAGCCTCGATGCAGGGTTAAGCAATCAGCCCCAGCATTTT
.,.,TRBJ1-2,TRBV27,CASSFGPIPTVGGYTF,TGTGCCAGCAGTTTTGGCCCAATACCAACCGTGGGTGGCTACACCTTC
.,few,TRBJ2-1,TRBV4-1,CASSHDRNSYNEQFF,TGCGCCAGCAGCCACGACAGGAACAGCTACAATGAGCAGTTCTTC
TRBD2,.,TRBJ2-5,TRBV2,CASQWGGETQYF,TGTGCCAGCCAATGGGGGGGAGAGACCCAGTACTTC
.,.,TRBJ2-4,TRBV5-6,CASNGLRDIQYF,TGTGCCAGCAACGGTCTTCGGGACATTCAGTACTTC
TRBD1,few,TRBJ1-6,TRBV29-1,CSVATGESNSPLHF,TGCAGCGTTGCTACAGGGGAGTCTAATTCACCCCTCCACTTT
.,.,TRBJ2-1,TRBV11-3,CASSLGEGEQFF,TGTGCCAGCAGCTTAGGAGAAGGGGAGCAGTTCTTC
TRBD1,few,TRBJ2-7,TRBV2,CARGDRSSYEQYF,TGTGCCAGGGGGGACAGGAGCTCCTACGAGCAGTACTTC
.,few,TRBJ1-6,TRBV7-9,CASSLGDSPLHF,TGTGCCAGCAGCTTAGGGGATTCACCCCTCCACTTT
.,.,TRBJ1-2,TRBV7-4,CASSVPLPDQPSYGYTF,TGTGCCAGCAGCGTTCCTCTCCCTGACCAGCCCTCTTATGGCTACACCTTC
.,few,TRBJ1-1,TRBV9,CASSVGPGTEAFF,TGTGCCAGCAGCGTAGGGCCGGGGACTGAAGCTTTCTTT
.,few,TRBJ2-5,TRBV7-9,CASLLGRQETQYF,TGTGCCAGCCTCTTGGGCAGACAAGAGACCCAGTACTTC
.,few,TRBJ2-3,TRBV5-4,CASSKEPGRPSDTQYF,TGTGCCAGCAGCAAAGAACCGGGACGGCCTTCGGATACGCAGTATTTT
TRBD1,.,TRBJ2-7,TRBV7-8,CASSFGPGQGDEQYF,TGTGCCAGCAGCTTTGGACCGGGACAGGGGGACGAGCAGTACTTC
.,few,TRBJ1-5,TRBV7-9,CASSLGPTYNQPQHF,TGTGCCAGCAGCTTAGGTCCCACCTACAATCAGCCCCAGCATTTT
.,.,TRBJ2-7,TRBV4-3,CASSQVVGGSYEQYF,TGCGCCAGCAGCCAGGTGGTCGGGGGCTCCTACGAGCAGTACTTC
.,.,TRBJ1-6,TRBV5-4,CASSLGIGDSPLHF,TGTGCCAGCAGCTTGGGAATAGGGGATTCACCCCTCCACTTT
.,.,TRBJ2-7,TRBV4-3,CASSQVWDLTYEQYF,TGCGCCAGCAGCCAAGTATGGGACTTGACCTACGAGCAGTACTTC
.,.,TRBJ1-5,TRBV6-1,CASSEAHGANQPQHF,TGTGCCAGCAGTGAAGCGCACGGGGCCAATCAGCCCCAGCATTTT
TRBD2,few,TRBJ2-1,TRBV7-3,CASSLAGGFYNEQFF,TGTGCCAGCAGCTTAGCGGGGGGCTTCTACAATGAGCAGTTCTTC
.,few,TRBJ1-5,TRBV2,CASSAVRTDNQPQHF,TGTGCCAGCAGTGCTGTAAGGACCGACAATCAGCCCCAGCATTTT
.,.,TRBJ2-7,TRBV30,CAWTGSNSYEQYF,TGTGCCTGGACCGGCAGTAACTCCTACGAGCAGTACTTC
.,.,TRBJ1-2,TRBV30,CAWSPGEKTYGYTF,TGTGCCTGGAGTCCCGGAGAAAAGACCTATGGCTACACCTTC
.,once,TRBJ1-5,TRBV18,CASSAAGRSQPQHF,TGTGCCAGCTCAGCCGCAGGGCGAAGTCAGCCCCAGCATTTT